This T cell receptor beta chain emerged from a study of technical replicates of blood from a handful of donors. The CDR3 is 16 amino acids. Germline CDR1 and CDR2: SGHRS and YFSETQ. The V and J ends lost 4 bases and 5 bases respectively, with 19 bases between them. The table lists this clone with a count of one. Sequenced by immunoSEQ multiplex PCR; TCRdb stores in-frame clones only, minus some. The sample has over 60,000 clones, 90% to 95% seen once. This TCR was sampled from a human donor in good health. The sample comprised T cells isolated from PBMCs. V is TRBV5-1 and J is TRBJ2-1; D possibly corresponds to TRBD2 (6 bases). The CDR3 nucleotides read TGCGCCAGCAGCCGGACCGGCGGGGTATCTAACAATGAGCAGTTCTTC. This gives the protein CASSRTGGVSNNEQFF.